Each of the 15 T cell receptor beta chains below was sequenced from the same sample in a study of molecular identifiers for immune sequencing clone quantification. Using its own MiXCR run on the PCR reads, TCRdb lists one record per CDR3 protein. The sample lists just under 65,000 distinct CDR3 sequences; roughly a fifth were seen once. The material sequenced was naive CD8+ T cells from blood, with Jurkat cell RNA spiked in. Subset here: FACS-sorted CD8+CD4-CCR7+CD45RA+ naive T cells. The receptor set was obtained from a human donor in good health. Some libraries in this study had Jurkat cell RNA spiked in.

This clonotype was observed at least ten times. J is TRBJ2-3 and V is TRBV20-1; 7 bases align to TRBD1. The CDR3 is made up of 13 amino acids. Per the germline V gene, CDR1 is DFQATT and CDR2 is SNEGSKA (reference sequence). Trimming took 6 bases from V and 7 from J; bases not matched to a gene: 10. The DNA of the CDR3 is TGCAGTGCCAACCCCCCGGGACAGAATACGCAGTATTTT. This translates into CSANPPGQNTQYF.

The chain couples TRBV6-5 to TRBJ2-1; D gene ambiguous. Germline CDR1 and CDR2: MNHEY and SVGAGI. CDR3 size: 14 residues. The V gene lost 2 bases and the J gene lost 0 bases, with 5 bases spanning the gap. CDR3 sequence: CASSYGVSYNEQFF. DNA for the CDR3: TGTGCCAGCAGTTACGGGGTCTCCTACAATGAGCAGTTCTTC.

This clonotype has more than one count but fewer than ten. The chain carries TRBV7-9 and TRBJ2-7, with D possibly matching TRBD1 (6 bases). V was trimmed by 4 bases and J by 0 bases, leaving 10 bases between them. The CDR3 covers 14 residues. Looked up from germline, CDR1 is SEHNR and CDR2 is FQNEAQ (reference sequence). The CDR3 bases are TGTGCCAGCAGCTCCTGGACAGTCTCCTACGAGCAGTACTTC. This codes for CASSSWTVSYEQYF.

In its sample, this clonotype was seen many times. The CDR3 here is CASSFGNEQFF. The CDR3 region has the DNA TGTGCCAGCAGTTTCGGCAATGAGCAGTTCTTC. The chain recombines TRBV27 with TRBJ2-1, with D unclear. Germline lookup yields CDR1 MNHEY and CDR2 SMNVEV (reference sequence). This CDR3 contains 11 residues. V was trimmed by 3 bases and J by 6 bases, leaving 3 bases between them.

This clonotype was detected ten times or more. This rearrangement joins TRBV24-1 to TRBJ1-4, with 9 nucleotides matching TRBD1. The germline gives CDR1 KGHDR, CDR2 SFDVKD. CDR3 length: 17 residues. Trimming took 7 bases from V and 5 from J; bases not matched to a gene: 13. The DNA for the CDR3 is TGTGCCACCAGGGTCGGGACAGGGCACAACTTGAATGAAAAACTGTTTTTT. Translating gives CATRVGTGHNLNEKLFF.

This clonotype was counted many times. The chain combines TRBV2 with TRBJ2-3; 7 positions agree with TRBD2. The V gene's germline CDR1 is SNHLY and CDR2 FYNNEI. The CDR3 runs 17 residues. J was trimmed by 0 bases and V by 1 base; bases with no gene match: 7. The DNA for the CDR3 is TGTGCCAGCAGTGAAGAGACAATGCGGGAGAGCACAGATACGCAGTATTTT. It codes for CASSEETMRESTDTQYF.

This clonotype appeared many times. The rearrangement joins TRBV29-1 to TRBJ2-3; tentatively, D is TRBD2 (5 bases). V lost 6 bases, J lost 10 bases, and 23 bases lay in between. The CDR3 contains 14 residues. Germline V gives CDR1 SQVTM, CDR2 ANQGSEA. The CDR3 sequence is CSVRDNSGLLAQYF. The CDR3 nucleotides are TGCAGCGTCAGAGATAATTCCGGACTTCTAGCGCAGTATTTT.

This clonotype was recorded many times. This chain joins TRBV5-4 and TRBJ1-2; D is ambiguous. This CDR3 has 13 residues. The V gene's germline CDR1 is SGHNT and CDR2 YYREEE (reference sequence). With 0 bases removed from V and 6 bases from J, the gap between germline ends came to 9 bases. CDR3 protein: CASSLEGSHGYTF. Written as DNA, the CDR3 is TGTGCCAGCAGCTTGGAGGGTAGCCATGGCTACACCTTC.

The sample holds a few counts of this clonotype. This sequence may be a read error, since a much larger clone differs from it by one base. This chain joins TRBV11-2 and TRBJ2-7, with D hard to call. Trimming removed 4 bases from V and 2 bases from J, with 3 bases in between. The germline CDR1 and CDR2 sequences are SGHAT and FQNNGV. The CDR3 spans 11 residues. CDR3 sequence: CASSYTYEQYF. CDR3 sequence (DNA): TGTGCCAGCAGCTATACCTACGAGCAGTACTTC.

This clonotype has only one observation. This sequence joins TRBV6-5 and TRBJ1-2; D is unresolved. V was pared by 0 bases and J by 6 bases, with 11 bases between. The CDR3 has 14 residues. Germline CDR1 MNHEY, CDR2 SVGAGI. The CDR3 DNA follows: TGTGCCAGCAGTTACTCTAATCCAGATCATGGCTACACCTTC. Translating gives CASSYSNPDHGYTF.

This clonotype was seen repeatedly, ten times or more. The gene calls are TRBV6-5 and TRBJ2-2; D uncertain. CDR1 is MNHEY, CDR2 SVGAGI, per germline. Trimming took 5 bases from V and 4 from J, leaving 17 bases between them. The length of the CDR3 is 16 residues. In DNA, the CDR3 is TGTGCCAGCAGTACCGAAGACCCACCTAGCACCGGGGAGCTGTTTTTT. Protein product: CASSTEDPPSTGELFF.

Worth noting for this clonotype: Here the CDR3 omits its conserved ending phenylalanine or tryptophan, so a read error is the likely source. This sequence joins TRBV19 and TRBJ2-1, with D perhaps TRBD2 (6 bases). The V gene's germline CDR1 is LNHDA and CDR2 SQIVND (reference sequence). Deletions cut 3 bases from V and 6 bases from J, with 12 bases between. CDR3 length: 14 amino acids. In DNA, the CDR3 is TGTGCCAGTAGTATCTACTCTAGCGCCAATGAGCAGTTCTGC. It encodes CASSIYSSANEQFC.

This rearrangement joins TRBV30 to TRBJ2-7; D possibly corresponds to TRBD1 (6 bases). Germline values: CDR1 GTSNPN, CDR2 SVGIG (reference sequence). Trimming left V 3 bases short and J 5 bases short, with 14 bases between. This CDR3 spans 13 amino acids. CDR3 in amino acids: CAWSDTGWNEQYF. In DNA form, the CDR3 reads TGTGCCTGGAGCGACACAGGGTGGAACGAGCAGTACTTC.

This clonotype qualifies as medium-sized. This chain connects TRBV4-1 to TRBJ1-5, with TRBD1 matching 9 bases. CDR1 and CDR2 (germline): MGHRA, YSYEKL. V lost 1 base to trimming and J lost 3 bases; unmatched junction nucleotides: 1. The length of the CDR3 is 15 residues. This CDR3 is CASSQGTGVNQPQHF. The DNA for the CDR3 is TGCGCCAGCAGCCAAGGGACAGGGGTCAATCAGCCCCAGCATTTT.

About this clonotype itself: Given a much more abundant clone one base away, this may be a read error. The rearrangement joins TRBV5-1 to TRBJ2-7, with D maybe TRBD1 (5 bases). Germline lookup yields CDR1 SGHRS and CDR2 YFSETQ. V was pared by 0 bases and J by 1 base, with 17 bases between. This CDR3 has 17 amino acids. CDR3: CASSLVAVQGVSYEQYF. CDR3 DNA: TGCGCCAGCAGCTTGGTAGCAGTGCAGGGTGTGTCCTACGAGCAGTACTTC.